This T cell receptor (beta chain) was recorded in a study of shared clonotypes between healthy human individuals. At the level of the study: Donors were two women and three men aged 18 to 49.

CD8 cells regarded as naive lacked CD45RO, were positively chosen for CCR7, and omitted terminally differentiated effector memory CD45RA+ cells. Repertoires were generated with immunoSEQ multiplex PCR, while TCRdb's copy carries only in-frame clones and drops some. The data show about 2.1 million clones, approximately 94% seen once. Germline V CDR1 and CDR2: MGHRA, YSYEKL. The CDR3 runs 16 residues. The ends were cut back, 3 bases at V and 0 bases at J, with 13 bases in the middle. Only one count was recorded for this clone. Sequencing used naive CD8+ T cells from PBMCs. This clonotype was obtained from a man younger than 35 in good health. Some clones in this sample may be carry-over from other donors' samples. V usage is TRBV4-1 and J usage is TRBJ2-3; D remains unclear. CDR3 nucleotide sequence: TGCGCCAGCAGCCACCCCCCCTTGATTAGCACAGATACGCAGTATTTT. Its translation is CASSHPPLISTDTQYF.